This T cell receptor beta chain derives from a study of cytomegalovirus exposure and HLA in healthy donors (dated by TCRdb to the late 2010s). About the full investigation: An earlier analysis of roughly 500 of the donors reported approximately 300 Gb of sequence data and around 110 million unique TCR beta sequences from 190 million or so T cells. An early release that covered about 600 HLA-typed donors contained approximately 300 gigabases of sequencing data and tens of millions of unique TCR sequences. Of the roughly 410 genotyped donors, less than 90% were placed in the genetic ancestry cluster associated with self-reported Caucasian donors. The study aimed to test whether cataloging public T cell receptors could reveal signatures of past pathogen exposure. The T cell repertoires of some 700 subjects were profiled by immunosequencing and related to cytomegalovirus serostatus. In addition to the first cohort of 650 to 800 subjects, a separate validation cohort of approximately 130 different subjects was used. To predict cytomegalovirus infection status, the study combined high-throughput TCR immunosequencing, statistical association of individual TCRs with disease status, and machine learning. To study patterns of TCR occurrence, a later analysis re-analyzed previously published TCR beta repertoires from 666 donors and added high-resolution HLA genotyping. In the later analysis, no new phenotypic data were used to find candidate immune exposures; instead, reliance was placed on TCR beta sequences and their occurrence across donors. In an earlier analysis of several hundred of the donors, high-throughput TCR beta sequencing was used to judge whether each TCR beta V gene segment behaved as functional or pseudogenic. Alongside the repertoire data, information on donor age, sex, ethnicity and CMV serostatus was compiled. In a later genetic analysis, genome-wide SNP genotypes for about three fifths of the roughly 670 donors were used, and that subset was treated as a discovery cohort. Every discovery cohort repertoire had been produced on one sequencing platform. Class I and class II HLA loci were covered by the typing at four-digit resolution. Typing coverage varied by locus: 629-630 donors for A, B, C, DRB1 and DQB1; approximately 520 for DQA1; some 610 for DPA1; some 470 for DPB1. Four to six DR-DQ haplotypes were handled as single units for association and clustering, since linkage in the cohort was strong. Among 398 genotyped donors of the cohort, an average of around 240,000 unique TCR beta nucleotide sequences were sequenced per donor, about a sixth of them non-productive. What the research found in general, with its limitations: Some IMGT-functional V segments, including TRBV6-2 and TRBV6-3, could not be told apart with the 87-base-pair reads, so those segments were excluded. In vitro tests confirmed that three of the cytomegalovirus-associated TCR beta chains recognize cytomegalovirus antigens. The only immune exposure information available for the cohort was CMV serostatus. A further reported finding was that TCR beta sequences accurately predicted the HLA-A and HLA-B alleles for most subjects in the first cohort. The study gave a list of more than 150 TCR beta chains associated with cytomegalovirus. Presence/absence analyses assumed roughly uniform sequencing depth across donors, an assumption that may not hold. HLA typing was unavailable for some donors at each locus, so association tests used only the typed subset. Most TCR sequences were observed very rarely across donors, whereas some public TCRs were present in many individuals. In an earlier analysis of 450 to 750 of the donors, most TCR beta V segments appeared in productive rearrangements about 87% or about 30% of the time, broadly matching IMGT annotations. In a later analysis, TCR association rates were found to vary across HLA loci, with the most associated TCRs seen for DRB1 alleles and the fewest for HLA-C alleles. The earlier analysis of approximately 560 of the donors excluded approximately 17 rarely observed V segments, including chromosome 9 orphons, because counts were too low. According to a later analysis, parvovirus B19, influenza, CMV and Epstein-Barr virus appeared linked to several top co-occurrence clusters. According to a later analysis, most CMV-associated TCR beta chains appeared to be HLA-restricted, and the HLA associations seemed to be driven largely by CMV exposure. When HLA alleles, especially DR and DQ, strongly co-occurred, attributing TCR associations to individual alleles was difficult. Only TCR beta chains were sequenced in this cohort, and the absence of alpha or paired-chain data limited detectable features. The classifier was reported to diagnose cytomegalovirus status with high specificity and sensitivity in both the original and validation cohorts. Linkage disequilibrium might explain the correlated functional status among segregating V segments, but an unknown experimental factor could not be excluded. Compared with equally common non-associated chains, HLA-associated TCR beta chains in a later analysis were more clonally expanded and had lower generation probabilities. According to the authors, the approach could potentially be generalized to other disease states and immunological phenotypes. The sequencing pipeline was judged likely to have produced a cluster of highly shared sequence variants as a technical artifact. A later analysis associated 15,000 to 20,000 TCR beta sequences with specific HLA alleles at a false discovery rate of 0.05. Compared with the approximately 700-donor mean, donors in an Asian-associated ancestry cluster had fewer N-insertions in productive TCRs, according to a later genetic analysis. In a later genetic analysis, a missense DCLRE1C variant was associated with V-gene and J-gene trimming of TCR beta chains, and the association was replicated in an independent cohort.

The table lists this clone with a few counts. This clone's antigen is unknown. Base qualities are missing; no much larger clone stands one base away. Other nucleotide sequences from this sample produce the same CDR3. Receptor libraries were prepared by the immunoSEQ multiplex PCR assay. A mixture of 60 forward primers for TCR Vbeta segments and 13 reverse primers for TCR Jbeta segments was used in the multiplex PCR. Amplification of the CDR3 region of rearranged TCR beta genes was performed with a multiplex PCR assay on genomic DNA. The Illumina HiSeq System was used to sequence the amplified TCR beta libraries as 87-base-pair reads. The original pipeline was this. A later analysis tallied around 80 million unique TCR beta chains across the 666 repertoires, and roughly 11 million of those chains were shared by two or more donors. A nearest-neighbor algorithm error-corrected the raw reads and collapsed the reads into unique sequences, merging closely related sequences to remove PCR and sequencing errors. V, D and J gene segments were assigned by aligning CDR3 sequences to IMGT reference sequences. For a sequence to be retained, a match of at least six nucleotides to both a V gene segment and a J gene segment was required. Rearrangements were classified as productive when the CDR3 lacked stop codons and remained in frame with V and J, and all other rearrangements were classified as non-productive. CDR3 was defined by IMGT convention, running from the second conserved V-encoded cysteine to the conserved J-encoded phenylalanine. Sequences without an unambiguous match to a single V gene segment were excluded from the earlier analysis of approximately 600 of the donors. In an earlier analysis of some 590 of the donors, V segments were called functional above 56.7% productive rearrangements and were called segregating when the between-donor standard deviation exceeded 5%. A statistical classification framework was built for diagnosing cytomegalovirus status from the catalog of TCR beta chain sequences. A later analysis assigned V and J genes by comparing TCR nucleotide sequences with IMGT/GENE-DB human TR gene sequences. In a later analysis, CDR3 sequences and most-parsimonious VDJ recombination scenarios were assigned using the TCRdist pipeline. In a later analysis, each TCR beta chain was defined by its CDR3 amino acid sequence together with its V-gene family, and reads without a unique V-gene family were excluded. As a way to deal with suspected cross-contamination and a sequencing artifact, a later analysis dropped roughly 620 nucleotide sequences that were highly shared and had low generation probability. A later analysis calculated a clonal expansion index for each public chain from normalized within-repertoire ranks of inferred template counts. A later analysis computed generation probabilities with a VDJ recombination model fitted to out-of-frame rearrangements, and checked the results against IGoR. A later analysis scored TCR-TCR, TCR-HLA and TCR-CMV co-occurrence with hypergeometric tests, applying a repertoire-size bias correction to TCR pairs. False discovery rates were estimated in a later analysis by permuting HLA or CMV assignments 20 times. A later analysis grouped co-occurring TCRs with DBSCAN, adding TCRdist sequence similarity when clustering within HLA-allele-positive subsets. Co-occurrence clustering excluded repertoires with fewer than 30,000 or more than 120,000 public chains, plus five with anomalous nucleotide sharing. TCRdb obtained this table from immuneACCESS and retained in-frame rearrangements with V and J assigned. These tables miss some clones; where compared with another copy, unresolved V genes account for less than half of the shortfall, and the remainder is unexplained. That table supplies the V and J calls and clone size; D and trimming were determined from the DNA. This sample has around 130,000 clones in its table, and approximately 85% of those were observed once. Of the sample, about 6.7% falls within the top ten clones.

CDR1 MDHEN and CDR2 SYDVKM were looked up in the germline V gene. Counted from cysteine to phenylalanine, this CDR3 has 11 amino acids. The sequence is cut down to CDR3 DNA, 33 bases in frame from base 1. Trimming removed 6 bases from V and 2 bases from J, leaving 4 bases between the germline ends. The cohort comprised some 700 healthy bone marrow donors. Cohort members were all nominally healthy when sampled, although unrecorded immune exposures were likely present. The donor tested CMV seropositive and was one of the 289 seropositive cohort members. A peripheral blood sample was provided by each donor, and peripheral blood mononuclear cells were used for TCR beta sequencing. Genomic DNA extraction from the blood cell samples was performed with the Qiagen DNeasy Blood Extraction Kit.

The sequence was obtained from a woman in her 30s in good health and CMV-seropositive. The chain employs TRBV28 and TRBJ2-5, with the D gene call left open. What was sequenced was PBMCs. The bases are TGTGCCAGCAGATCGCAAGAGACCCAGTACTTC. Its coded protein is CASRSQETQYF.